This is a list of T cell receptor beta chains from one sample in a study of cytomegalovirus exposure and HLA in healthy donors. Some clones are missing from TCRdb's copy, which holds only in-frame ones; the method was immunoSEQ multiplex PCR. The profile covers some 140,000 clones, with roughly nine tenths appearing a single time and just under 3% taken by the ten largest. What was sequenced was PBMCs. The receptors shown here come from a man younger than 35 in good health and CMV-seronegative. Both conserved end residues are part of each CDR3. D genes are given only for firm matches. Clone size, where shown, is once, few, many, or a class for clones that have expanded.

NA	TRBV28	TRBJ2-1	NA	CASSVSGGGSYNEQFF	TGTGCCAGCAGTGTATCAGGGGGAGGCTCCTACAATGAGCAGTTCTTC
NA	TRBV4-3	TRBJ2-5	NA	CASSQEQLETQYF	TGCGCCAGCAGCCAAGAACAGCTGGAGACCCAGTACTTC
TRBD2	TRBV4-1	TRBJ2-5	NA	CASRKTSGGTETQYF	TGCGCCAGCAGGAAGACTAGCGGGGGAACGGAGACCCAGTACTTC
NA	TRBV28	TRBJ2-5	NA	CASSLSGGLETQYF	TGTGCCAGCAGTTTATCAGGGGGGCTAGAGACCCAGTACTTC
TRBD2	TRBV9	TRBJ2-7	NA	CASSAEPGTSGRDEQYF	TGTGCCAGCAGCGCAGAGCCCGGGACTAGCGGGAGGGACGAGCAGTACTTC
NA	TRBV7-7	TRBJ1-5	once	CASSLPIGSAQPQHF	TGTGCCAGCAGCCTTCCCATCGGTAGCGCTCAGCCCCAGCATTTT
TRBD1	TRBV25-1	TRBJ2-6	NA	CASRGQADESGANVLTF	TGTGCCAGCAGAGGACAGGCTGATGAGTCTGGGGCCAACGTCCTGACTTTC
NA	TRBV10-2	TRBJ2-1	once	CASNPLPSYNEQFF	TGCGCCAGCAACCCACTACCCTCCTACAATGAGCAGTTCTTC
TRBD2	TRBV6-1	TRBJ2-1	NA	CASSAAGETYNEQFF	TGTGCCAGCAGTGCTGCGGGGGAAACCTACAATGAGCAGTTCTTC
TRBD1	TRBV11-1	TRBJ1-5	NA	CASSPGDRPYSNQPQHF	TGTGCCAGCAGCCCCGGGGACAGGCCTTATAGCAATCAGCCCCAGCATTTT
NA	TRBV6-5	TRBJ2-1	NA	CASSRTGRKNEQFF	TGTGCCAGCAGCCGGACCGGGAGAAAGAATGAGCAGTTCTTC
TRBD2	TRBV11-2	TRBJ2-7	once	CASSFHEQGGRGEQYF	TGTGCCAGCAGCTTCCATGAGCAGGGCGGGAGAGGCGAGCAGTACTTC
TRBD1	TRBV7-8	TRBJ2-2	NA	CASSFRTGSTGELFF	TGTGCCAGCAGCTTTCGGACAGGGAGTACCGGGGAGCTGTTTTTT
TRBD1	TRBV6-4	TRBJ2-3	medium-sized	CASSVTGGNTDTQYF	TGTGCCAGCAGTGTAACAGGGGGCAACACAGATACGCAGTATTTT
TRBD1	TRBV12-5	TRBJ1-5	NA	CASGSGQGMDQPQHF	TGTGCTAGTGGGAGCGGACAGGGCATGGATCAGCCCCAGCATTTT
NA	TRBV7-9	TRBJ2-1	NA	CASSPDGVNEQFF	TGTGCCAGCAGCCCGGACGGGGTCAATGAGCAGTTCTTC
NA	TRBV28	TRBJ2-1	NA	CASSLPVGEQFF	TGTGCCAGCAGTTTACCGGTTGGTGAGCAGTTCTTC